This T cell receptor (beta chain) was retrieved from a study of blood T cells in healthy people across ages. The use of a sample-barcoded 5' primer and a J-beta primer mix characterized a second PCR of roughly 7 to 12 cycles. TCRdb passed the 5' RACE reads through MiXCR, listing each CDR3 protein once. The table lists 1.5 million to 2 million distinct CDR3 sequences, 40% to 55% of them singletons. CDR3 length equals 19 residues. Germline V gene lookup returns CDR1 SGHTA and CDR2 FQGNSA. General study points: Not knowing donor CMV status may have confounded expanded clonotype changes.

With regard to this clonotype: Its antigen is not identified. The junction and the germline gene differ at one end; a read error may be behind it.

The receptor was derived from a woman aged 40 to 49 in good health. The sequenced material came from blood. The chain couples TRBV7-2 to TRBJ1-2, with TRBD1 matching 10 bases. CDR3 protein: CASNLIGWWDRGTFRGYTF. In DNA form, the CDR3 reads TGTGCCAGCAACTTAATCGGGTGGTGGGACAGGGGAACGTTTAGGGGCTACACCTTC.